What follows are 20 T cell receptor beta chains derived from one specimen sequenced in a study of regulatory T cells in long-lasting Graves disease. Building the TCR beta libraries relied on iRepertoire HTBI primers, and CDR3 regions underwent Arm-PCR. Each CDR3 protein is one row after TCRdb ran MiXCR on the multiplex PCR reads. Among some 560,000 distinct CDR3 sequences listed, roughly 16% were seen once. Time point given: newly diagnosed GD, antithyroid drugs for less than 3 months. With RNA extracted from PBMCs as input, the TCR library was made. These records were also assigned to another study, of T cells in Graves' hyperthyroidism and ophthalmopathy.

The specimen was peripheral blood mononuclear cells (PBMCs), collected at new diagnosis, from a patient treated with antithyroid drugs. All receptors come from a woman between 40 and 65 years old with Graves disease.

The rearrangement links TRBV4-1 to TRBJ1-2; 9 bases map to TRBD1. Trimming cost V 0 bases and J 8 bases; bases outside gene matches: 4. CDR3 length: 14 residues. The germline V gene has CDR1 MGHRA and CDR2 YSYEKL. The CDR3 sequence is CASSQDRTGVGYTF. CDR3 DNA sequence: TGCGCCAGCAGCCAAGATAGGACAGGGGTAGGCTACACCTTC.

V and J are TRBV19 and TRBJ2-2; 8 bases are a match to TRBD2. CDR1 is LNHDA, CDR2 SQIVND, per germline (reference sequence). The CDR3 is 18 residues long. V lost 5 bases to trimming and J lost 2 bases; unmatched junction nucleotides: 13. The CDR3 DNA follows: TGTGCCAGTAGTCTCTATGCGATAGCGGGGACTAACACCGGGGAGCTGTTTTTT. As protein: CASSLYAIAGTNTGELFF. Variable domain in full (rest from reference TRBV19 and TRBJ2-2): DGGITQSPKYLFRKEGQNVTLSCEQNLNHDAMYWYRQDPGQGLRLIYYSQIVNDFQKGDIAEGYSVSREKKESFPLTVTSAQKNPTAFYLCASSLYAIAGTNTGELFFGEGSRLTVL.

Worth noting for this clonotype: Since a much larger clone is just one base distant, this may be a read error. The gene calls are TRBV2 and TRBJ1-2; D is possibly TRBD1 (5 bases). This CDR3 region has 17 residues. Deletions cut 1 base from V and 3 bases from J, with 18 bases between. Per germline, CDR1 SNHLY and CDR2 FYNNEI. The CDR3 DNA reads TGTGCCAGCAGTGAAGGGGCAGGGTCAAAAAGGGACTATGGCTACACCTTC. This encodes CASSEGAGSKRDYGYTF.

This clonotype was seen at least ten times. The rearrangement uses TRBV3-1 and TRBJ1-6, with D hard to call. The germline CDR1 and CDR2 sequences are LGHDT and YNNKEL (reference sequence). V lost 1 base, J lost 8 bases, and 12 bases lay in between. This CDR3 has 15 amino acids. CDR3 nucleotide sequence: TGTGCCAGCAGCCAAGGAGGGAGCACTTATTCACCCCTCCACTTT. Protein: CASSQGGSTYSPLHF.

This clonotype was seen only a few times. The chain carries TRBV25-1 and TRBJ1-4, with TRBD1 as a possible D gene (6 bases). V was shortened by 4 bases and J by 8 bases, with 23 bases between the two germline ends. CDR1 and CDR2 (germline): MGHDK, SYGVNS. The CDR3 is 17 residues long. The CDR3 region is CASSALKGDSYREKLFF. The CDR3 region has the DNA TGTGCCAGCAGTGCCCTCAAGGGGGACTCCTATAGGGAAAAACTGTTTTTT.

The V gene is TRBV10-3, the J gene TRBJ1-1; no clear D gene. This CDR3 region has 12 residues. Germline V gives CDR1 ENHRY, CDR2 SYGVKD. V was shortened by 5 bases and J by 3 bases, with 7 bases between the two germline ends. In DNA, the CDR3 is TGTGCCATCAGTAAGTTCGACACTGAAGCTTTCTTT. Translating it yields CAISKFDTEAFF.

This clonotype was detected ten times or more. The chain has TRBV20-1 and TRBJ1-1; D might be TRBD1 (5 bases). V was pared by 3 bases and J by 5 bases, with 13 bases between. The CDR3 has 13 residues. The germline V gene encodes CDR1 DFQATT and CDR2 SNEGSKA (reference sequence). Here the CDR3 reads CSASPGTGTEAFF. CDR3 nucleotide sequence: TGCAGTGCTAGCCCAGGGACGGGGACTGAAGCTTTCTTT.

This clonotype occurred a few times. J is TRBJ2-1 and V is TRBV11-2, with TRBD2 matching over 7 bases. The CDR3 has 18 residues. J was trimmed by 2 bases and V by 3 bases; bases with no gene match: 13. The germline CDR1 and CDR2 sequences are SGHAT and FQNNGV. This CDR3 reads CASSFPRQIAGAYNEQFF. Here the CDR3 DNA reads TGTGCCAGCAGCTTTCCCCGCCAGATAGCGGGTGCCTACAATGAGCAGTTCTTC.

The chain couples TRBV29-1 to TRBJ1-1, with 9 bases that match TRBD1. In germline, CDR1 is SQVTM, CDR2 ANQGSEA. Trimming cost V 4 bases and J 6 bases; bases outside gene matches: 9. This CDR3 has 14 amino acids. The chain's CDR3 is CSVGETGGRAEAFF. The CDR3 region has the DNA TGCAGCGTTGGCGAGACAGGGGGTAGGGCTGAAGCTTTCTTT.

The genes are TRBV15 and TRBJ1-1; D remains ambiguous. CDR1 and CDR2 from the germline V gene are LNHNV and YYDKDF (reference sequence). The V and J ends lost 1 base and 2 bases respectively, with 8 bases between them. The CDR3 is made up of 14 amino acids. CDR3 DNA: TGTGCCACCAGCAGAGTCCAGCGAAACACTGAAGCTTTCTTT. Translated, it gives CATSRVQRNTEAFF.

Note on this clonotype: A much larger clone is a single base away; this may be a read error. The V call is TRBV12-3 or TRBV12-4, the J call TRBJ2-3, with D possibly called TRBD1 or TRBD2 (5 bases each). This CDR3 comprises 15 residues. The CDR3 reads CASSLLGPGTYEQCF. For the CDR3, the DNA is TGTGCCAGCAGTCTGCTTGGACCTGGGACCTACGAGCAGTGCTTC.

In its sample, this clonotype was seen many times. V gene TRBV10-2 combines with J gene TRBJ2-5, with D uncertain. The germline CDR1 and CDR2 sequences are WSHSY and SAAADI. The CDR3 totals 11 residues. V was shortened by 4 bases and J by 5 bases, with 5 bases between the two germline ends. CDR3 coding DNA: TGCGCCAGCAGTGTAAGGGAGACCCAGTACTTC. Translating gives CASSVRETQYF.

This clonotype has only a few counts. The V and J genes are TRBV7-2 and TRBJ1-5; TRBD1 might be the D (6 bases). CDR3 length: 16 amino acids. With 5 bases removed from V and 1 base from J, the gap between germline ends came to 15 bases. Germline values: CDR1 SGHTA, CDR2 FQGNSA. The CDR3 coding sequence is TGTGCCAGCAGCCCCAGGGGAGGGTTGAGCAATCAGCCCCAGCATTTT. As protein: CASSPRGGLSNQPQHF.

The chain employs TRBV7-9 and TRBJ2-7, with TRBD1 matching 9 bases. This CDR3 is 16 amino acids long. V lost 4 bases to trimming and J lost 3 bases; unmatched junction nucleotides: 10. Germline V gives CDR1 SEHNR, CDR2 FQNEAQ (reference sequence). The chain's CDR3 is CASSSLPGTGIYEQYF. The CDR3 DNA sequence: TGTGCCAGCAGCTCCCTACCGGGGACAGGGATCTACGAGCAGTACTTC.

Only a few counts were recorded for this clonotype. V gene TRBV15 combines with J gene TRBJ2-7; 7 bases align to TRBD1. Germline loops: CDR1 LNHNV, CDR2 YYDKDF (reference sequence). V shed 4 bases, J shed 2 bases, and the junction held 8 bases outside the gene matches. CDR3 length equals 15 residues. CDR3 coding DNA: TGTGCCACCAGCACCCGAGGACAGGACGCCTACGAGCAGTACTTC. It yields the protein CATSTRGQDAYEQYF.

The rearrangement links TRBV29-1 to TRBJ2-5; possible D gene TRBD2, 6 bases. Per germline, CDR1 SQVTM and CDR2 ANQGSEA. V lost 7 bases to trimming and J lost 3 bases, with 18 bases between them. This CDR3 region has 14 residues. Written as DNA, the CDR3 is TGCAGCGCGCAGACCGGGACTGCGGAAGAGACCCAGTACTTC. Protein sequence: CSAQTGTAEETQYF.

At least ten counts were recorded for this clonotype. The V gene is TRBV20-1, the J gene TRBJ1-5, with unresolved D. The V gene's germline CDR1 is DFQATT and CDR2 SNEGSKA (reference sequence). CDR3 length: 12 residues. Trimming stripped 3 bases from V and 4 bases from J, with 7 bases between. The CDR3 sequence: CSARTGNQPQHF. CDR3 DNA: TGCAGTGCTAGGACGGGGAATCAGCCCCAGCATTTT.

There are a few counts of this clonotype. A much more abundant neighbour one base away suggests this may be a read error. This chain joins TRBV10-1 and TRBJ1-2; D gene uncertain. The CDR3 spans 13 residues. V was shortened by 3 bases and J by 0 bases, with 5 bases between the two germline ends. Germline V gives CDR1 WNHNN, CDR2 SYGVQD (reference sequence). The CDR3 coding sequence is TGCGCCAGCAGTGATGGGACTAACTATGGCTACACCTTC. This codes for CASSDGTNYGYTF.

This clonotype occurred many times. V gene TRBV20-1 combines with J gene TRBJ2-7; 9 nucleotides agree with TRBD1. From germline, CDR1 is DFQATT and CDR2 SNEGSKA (reference sequence). V trimming: 5 bases; J trimming: 5 bases; junction bases outside the gene matches: 10. CDR3 length: 14 residues. This CDR3 reads CSASPGQGINEQYF. Here the CDR3 DNA reads TGCAGTGCTTCCCCGGGACAGGGTATCAACGAGCAGTACTTC.

This clonotype was picked up a small number of times. J is TRBJ2-2 and V is TRBV20-1; D is ambiguous. CDR1 and CDR2 from the germline V gene are DFQATT and SNEGSKA (reference sequence). The CDR3 has 13 amino acids. V dropped 3 bases and J dropped 3 bases, with 8 bases sitting between them. The CDR3 sequence is CSARIADTGELFF. The CDR3 bases are TGCAGTGCTAGGATTGCGGACACCGGGGAGCTGTTTTTT.